A selection of T cell receptor beta chains follows, all from one sample in a study of vaccination effects on CD4 cells after COVID-19. The protocol was immunoSEQ multiplex PCR, while the TCRdb copy is restricted to in-frame clones and leaves out a portion. Found here are some 22,000 clones, approximately 76% of them singletons; the top ten hold approximately 15%. Their antigen targets remain unknown. Sequencing used CD4+ T cells from PBMCs cultured with SARS-CoV-2 spike peptides, obtained before COVID-19 vaccination. The origin of the receptors is a human donor who had a prior SARS-CoV-2 infection. CDR3s include the opening cysteine and the closing phenylalanine or tryptophan. The D gene is left open where the match is weak. Not every row has a clone size; where given, it reads once, few, many or a size class.

d_gene	abundance	v_gene	j_gene	CDR3aa	CDR3nt
TRBD1	NA	TRBV7-2	TRBJ1-2	CASSLGQGLEGYTF	TGTGCCAGCAGCTTAGGACAGGGCTTGGAGGGCTACACCTTC
TRBD2	NA	TRBV19	TRBJ2-1	CASSTSGLSNEQFF	TGTGCCAGTAGTACTAGCGGCCTTTCCAATGAGCAGTTCTTC
NA	NA	TRBV6-1	TRBJ1-4	CASSESRQTSDEKLFF	TGTGCCAGCAGTGAAAGTAGGCAGACGAGCGATGAAAAACTGTTTTTT
NA	NA	TRBV7-2	TRBJ2-6	CASSFFSGANVLTF	TGTGCCAGCAGCTTTTTTTCTGGGGCCAACGTCCTGACTTTC
NA	few	TRBV5-5	TRBJ1-2	CASSPSPAYGYTF	TGTGCCAGCAGCCCTTCACCGGCGTATGGCTACACCTTC
NA	NA	TRBV11-2	TRBJ2-3	CASSYTGASTDTQYF	TGTGCCAGCAGCTACACGGGTGCTAGCACAGATACGCAGTATTTT
NA	NA	TRBV19	TRBJ2-3	CASSITESSTDTQYF	TGTGCCAGTAGTATAACAGAGTCTAGCACAGATACGCAGTATTTT
NA	NA	TRBV20-1	TRBJ1-4	CSASVVDRQFF	TGCAGTGCTTCTGTTGTAGACCGCCAGTTTTTT
NA	NA	TRBV27	TRBJ1-6	CASSALVGPRNSALHF	TGTGCCAGCAGTGCACTTGTGGGACCGCGAAATTCGGCCCTCCACTTT
NA	NA	TRBV9	TRBJ2-5	CASSVGIAIGETQYF	TGTGCCAGCAGCGTAGGGATAGCGATAGGGGAGACCCAGTACTTC
TRBD2	once	TRBV11-3	TRBJ2-3	CASSGSGSGTDTQYF	TGTGCCAGCAGCGGTAGCGGGAGTGGTACAGATACGCAGTATTTT
TRBD1	NA	TRBV30	TRBJ1-2	CAWRFFGTETYGYTF	TGTGCCTGGAGATTTTTTGGGACAGAGACTTATGGCTACACCTTC
NA	few	TRBV20-1	TRBJ1-2	CSAQSAYGYTF	TGCAGTGCCCAAAGTGCCTATGGCTACACCTTC
TRBD1	NA	TRBV5-1	TRBJ1-3	CASSGTGDPGNTIYF	TGCGCCAGCAGTGGGACAGGCGACCCTGGAAACACCATATATTTT
NA	NA	TRBV10-3	TRBJ1-1	CAISDLGRNTEAFF	TGTGCCATCAGTGATTTAGGCAGGAACACTGAAGCTTTCTTT
TRBD1	NA	TRBV28	TRBJ1-5	CASRTPGGYQPQHF	TGTGCCAGCAGAACCCCAGGGGGCTATCAGCCCCAGCATTTT
NA	NA	TRBV24-1	TRBJ2-2	CATSGGRNTGELFF	TGTGCCACCAGTGGTGGGAGAAACACCGGGGAGCTGTTTTTT
TRBD1	NA	TRBV5-5	TRBJ1-6	CASSSYTGGSNSPLHF	TGTGCCAGCAGCTCGTATACAGGGGGCAGTAATTCACCCCTCCACTTT
TRBD1	NA	TRBV6-5	TRBJ1-4	CASRVGQGQEKLFF	TGTGCCAGCAGGGTGGGACAGGGCCAAGAAAAACTGTTTTTT
NA	NA	TRBV7-2	TRBJ1-3	CASSNSGNTIYF	TGTGCCAGCAGCAACTCTGGAAACACCATATATTTT
TRBD2	NA	TRBV6-2/TRBV6-3	TRBJ2-7	CASSYLAGGGEQYF	TGTGCCAGCAGTTACCTCGCGGGAGGTGGCGAGCAGTACTTC
NA	NA	TRBV11-3	TRBJ1-2	CASSSGSNYGYTF	TGTGCCAGCAGCTCAGGGTCTAACTATGGCTACACCTTC
NA	NA	TRBV5-1	TRBJ2-5	CASSYSGTAQETQYF	TGCGCCAGCAGCTACTCCGGGACTGCCCAAGAGACCCAGTACTTC
TRBD1	few	TRBV12-5	TRBJ2-7	CASGAGDRDHEQYF	TGTGCTAGTGGTGCTGGGGACAGGGACCACGAGCAGTACTTC
NA	once	TRBV9	TRBJ1-1	CASSPIGGNTEAFF	TGTGCCAGCAGCCCAATAGGGGGGAACACTGAAGCTTTCTTT
TRBD1	NA	TRBV9	TRBJ1-3	CASSYGQAFGNTIYF	TGTGCCAGCAGCTATGGACAGGCCTTTGGAAACACCATATATTTT
NA	NA	TRBV2	TRBJ2-7	CASSEYYEQYF	TGTGCCAGCAGCGAATACTACGAGCAGTACTTC
NA	NA	TRBV12-3/TRBV12-4	TRBJ1-2	CASSLLRSYGYTF	TGTGCCAGCAGCCTGTTACGGTCCTATGGCTACACCTTC
TRBD1	NA	TRBV7-8	TRBJ2-2	CASSRRQGAVTGELFF	TGTGCCAGCAGCCGTCGACAGGGGGCGGTCACCGGGGAGCTGTTTTTT
NA	NA	TRBV9	TRBJ2-7	CASSPQGGDTSEQYF	TGTGCCAGCAGCCCTCAGGGGGGGGACACCTCCGAGCAGTACTTC